The 20 T cell receptor beta chains presented below share a single source sample, sequenced in a study of a mutant IDH1 vaccine in newly diagnosed glioma. As to time point: week 35, safety follow-up. A 20-mer mutant IDH1 peptide at 300 ug was injected subcutaneously with topical imiquimod. For these TCRs, the target antigens are not known. Method: immunoSEQ multiplex PCR; TCRdb's copy keeps in-frame clones and lacks some. The sample has 35,000 to 45,000 clones, about 83% seen once. Sequencing used PBMCs, obtained from a glioma patient whose treatment included an IDH1 peptide vaccine. The receptors were gathered from a woman in her forties or fifties with glioma.

The rearrangement uses TRBV6-1 and TRBJ2-1, with 7 bases lining up with TRBD1. V gave up 4 bases and J gave up 5 bases; unmatched junction bases: 14. CDR3 size: 17 residues. The germline V gene encodes CDR1 MNHNS and CDR2 SASEGT. CDR3 sequence reads: CASSVIRPQGPDNEQFF. The DNA for the CDR3 is TGTGCCAGCAGTGTTATTCGGCCACAGGGGCCAGACAATGAGCAGTTCTTC.

The V gene is TRBV5-4, the J gene TRBJ2-1; 11 bases match TRBD1. This CDR3 is built from 16 residues. V was clipped by 7 bases and J by 3 bases; unmatched bases: 9. The germline gives CDR1 SGHNT, CDR2 YYREEE (reference sequence). The CDR3 region is CASRPGTGGGYNEQFF. CDR3 DNA: TGTGCCAGCCGTCCCGGGACAGGGGGAGGCTACAATGAGCAGTTCTTC.

The chain joins TRBV2 to TRBJ2-7; the D gene is possibly TRBD1 (6 bases). This CDR3 spans 14 amino acids. The V and J ends lost 6 bases and 3 bases respectively, with 15 bases between them. Germline lookup yields CDR1 SNHLY and CDR2 FYNNEI. The chain's CDR3 is CASRVDSRGYEQYF. The DNA of the CDR3 is TGTGCCAGCAGAGTGGACAGCCGAGGCTACGAGCAGTACTTC.

J is TRBJ1-4 and V is TRBV29-1; 7 positions agree with TRBD1. Per the germline V gene, CDR1 is SQVTM and CDR2 is ANQGSEA. Trimming cost V 0 bases and J 3 bases; bases outside gene matches: 10. This CDR3 spans 17 amino acids. This chain's CDR3 is CSVEDPKGADANEKLFF. Here the CDR3 DNA reads TGCAGCGTTGAAGATCCTAAGGGGGCGGATGCTAATGAAAAACTGTTTTTT.

The CDR3 DNA follows: TGTGCCCTGAGTATCGGCCCTGTGGCAGATACGCAGTATTTT. Translated: CALSIGPVADTQYF. This chain connects TRBV7-9 to TRBJ2-3; the D is unclear. Germline CDR1 SEHNR, CDR2 FQNEAQ (reference sequence). CDR3 length: 14 residues. Deletions cut 11 bases from V and 4 bases from J, with 19 bases between.

The J gene is TRBJ2-2, the V gene TRBV5-1, with TRBD1 as a possible D gene (5 bases). This CDR3 contains 16 residues. The V gene's germline CDR1 is SGHRS and CDR2 YFSETQ. Trimming removed 4 bases at V and 0 bases at J, with 13 bases between. The CDR3 here is CASSRAGQANTGELFF. The CDR3 DNA follows: TGCGCCAGCAGCCGGGCCGGACAAGCGAACACCGGGGAGCTGTTTTTT.

This chain uses TRBV10-2 with TRBJ1-3; possibly TRBD1 for D (5 bases). V lost 6 bases, J lost 0 bases, and 6 bases lay in between. Germline-derived CDR1 and CDR2 are WSHSY and SAAADI. CDR3 length: 13 residues. This CDR3 is CASRGDSGNTIYF. The DNA of the CDR3 is TGCGCCAGCAGAGGGGACTCTGGAAACACCATATATTTT.

The chain carries TRBV19 and TRBJ1-5, with 10 positions matching TRBD1. Unmatched junction bases numbered 3, after V lost 4 bases and J lost 0 bases. Germline V gene lookup returns CDR1 LNHDA and CDR2 SQIVND (reference sequence). The CDR3 loop spans 16 amino acids. In DNA, the CDR3 is TGTGCCAGTAGTAGGGACAGGGGATATAGCAATCAGCCCCAGCATTTT. It encodes CASSRDRGYSNQPQHF.

The chain carries TRBV2 and TRBJ2-7, with D unclear. V lost 4 bases, J lost 2 bases, and 9 bases lay in between. CDR3 length: 13 residues. Germline V gene data show CDR1 as SNHLY and CDR2 as FYNNEI. In DNA, the CDR3 is TGTGCCAGCAGTGTAGGCCAGACCTACGAGCAGTACTTC. Its protein product is CASSVGQTYEQYF.

This sequence joins TRBV6-5 and TRBJ1-2; D gene unclear. The CDR3 spans 15 residues. Germline assignment: CDR1 MNHEY and CDR2 SVGAGI. The V end was cut by 6 bases, the J end by 3 bases, with 17 bases between. The CDR3, as DNA: TGTGCCAGCAGCTACCCCGTTGGCGGCCACTATGGCTACACCTTC. This translates into CASSYPVGGHYGYTF.

The chain uses TRBV6-5 and TRBJ1-1; weak D call: TRBD1 (5 bases). In germline, CDR1 is MNHEY, CDR2 SVGAGI. V shed 2 bases and J shed 7 bases, with 14 bases lying between them. This CDR3 has 14 amino acids. CDR3 amino acids: CASSYIPPGGEAFF. The CDR3 coding sequence is TGTGCCAGCAGTTACATTCCTCCGGGGGGTGAAGCTTTCTTT.

This rearrangement joins TRBV7-9 to TRBJ1-2; TRBD1 matches 11 bases. Trimming at V came to 3 bases and at J to 4 bases, leaving 4 bases not matched to a gene. This CDR3 spans 15 amino acids. From germline, CDR1 is SEHNR and CDR2 FQNEAQ (reference sequence). The CDR3 bases are TGTGCCAGCAGCTTGGGACAGGGGGACCTCTATGGCTACACCTTC. It codes for CASSLGQGDLYGYTF.

This chain uses TRBV10-3 with TRBJ1-2, with no clear D. The CDR3 is 15 amino acids. CDR1 is ENHRY and CDR2 is SYGVKD in the germline V gene. Deletions cut 11 bases from V and 3 bases from J, with 22 bases between. The CDR3 nucleotides read TGTGCCTTCCTTTCGGTCCGGCCTGGGGACTATGGCTACACCTTC. Translation: CAFLSVRPGDYGYTF.

The chain couples TRBV29-1 to TRBJ2-3; D is unresolved. CDR1 is SQVTM, CDR2 ANQGSEA, per germline. CDR3 size: 15 residues. The germline V and J ends were trimmed by 2 bases and 2 bases, with 14 bases remaining between them. This CDR3 is CSVESSHFNTDTQYF. CDR3 nucleotides: TGCAGCGTTGAATCGAGTCACTTCAACACAGATACGCAGTATTTT.

The rearrangement uses TRBV4-1 and TRBJ2-5; 8 bases match TRBD2. This CDR3 spans 15 amino acids. The V gene end was trimmed by 1 base and the J gene end by 4 bases; junction bases not matched to a gene: 5. From germline, CDR1 is MGHRA and CDR2 YSYEKL. The CDR3 region is CASSQAGGAAETQYF. The CDR3 DNA follows: TGCGCCAGCAGCCAAGCGGGGGGGGCAGCAGAGACCCAGTACTTC.

The chain joins TRBV6-5 to TRBJ2-6; D possibly corresponds to TRBD1 (6 bases). This CDR3 region has 14 residues. With 5 bases removed from V and 4 bases from J, the gap between germline ends came to 9 bases. CDR1 and CDR2 (germline): MNHEY, SVGAGI. For the CDR3, the DNA is TGTGCCAGCAGTAACGGACAGGGGGCCAACGTCCTGACTTTC. It is translated as CASSNGQGANVLTF.

This rearrangement joins TRBV6-5 to TRBJ1-1; no clear D. This CDR3 has 13 residues. V was trimmed by 8 bases and J by 1 base, leaving 11 bases between them. CDR1 and CDR2 from the germline V gene are MNHEY and SVGAGI. CDR3 region: CASARTANTEAFF. For the CDR3, the DNA is TGTGCCAGCGCGCGGACGGCGAACACTGAAGCTTTCTTT.

The chain uses TRBV30 and TRBJ2-3, with D maybe TRBD1 (6 bases). Germline CDR1 reads GTSNPN; CDR2 reads SVGIG (reference sequence). CDR3 size: 14 residues. Between the trimmed V and J ends, which lost 2 bases and 2 bases, there was a span of 11 bases. The CDR3 is CAWSLTGYTDTQYF. The CDR3 nucleotides are TGTGCCTGGAGTCTAACAGGGTACACAGATACGCAGTATTTT. The complete variable domain, with remaining parts taken from reference TRBV30 and TRBJ2-3, reads SQTIHQWPATLVQPVGSPLSLECTVEGTSNPNLYWYRQAAGRGLQLLFYSVGIGQISSEVPQNLSASRPQDRQFILSSKKLLLSDSGFYLCAWSLTGYTDTQYFGPGTRLTVL.

This chain joins TRBV6-5 and TRBJ1-5; the D is unclear. V lost 7 bases, J lost 0 bases, and 13 bases lay in between. CDR1 and CDR2 (germline): MNHEY, SVGAGI. The CDR3 totals 15 residues. CDR3 protein: CASKMEPISNQPQHF. In DNA, the CDR3 is TGTGCCAGCAAAATGGAGCCAATTAGCAATCAGCCCCAGCATTTT.

This clone was recorded once. This chain joins TRBV4-1 and TRBJ1-2, with D perhaps matching TRBD1 (5 bases). Germline V gives CDR1 MGHRA, CDR2 YSYEKL. CDR3 length equals 15 residues. Trimming took off 0 bases at V and 1 base at J, with 9 bases between the two ends. The CDR3 sequence: CASSQDRVDNYGYTF. The CDR3 DNA sequence: TGCGCCAGCAGCCAAGACAGGGTAGATAACTATGGCTACACCTTC.